This TCR beta chain was recorded in a study of blood T cell repertoires in COVID-19. Overall study: Acute and convalescent COVID-19 samples came from the United States, Italy and Spain. The analysed material was cDNA or gDNA that came from T cells, B-cell-depleted T cells, or PBMCs.

Authors' processing steps: Quantification of nucleated cells was approximated via reference gene primer amplification. Only in-frame clones appear in the TCRdb table, and some are missing; sequencing was by immunoSEQ multiplex PCR. V, J and clone size are those of that table, while D and trimming were read from the DNA. The data show fewer than 150,000 clones, with more than 75% seen just once and 25% to 35% held by the top ten. The clonotype originates from a woman in her 70s with acute or convalescent COVID-19. Sequenced sample: peripheral blood.

Here the CDR3 reads CASSSPNRGGRETQYF. As DNA, the CDR3 is TGTGCCAGCAGCTCGCCTAACCGGGGGGGCCGGGAGACCCAGTACTTC. The chain links TRBV27 to TRBJ2-5; TRBD2 matches at 8 bases. CDR3 size: 16 residues. With V trimmed by 6 bases and J by 5 bases, 14 bases remained unmatched. Germline CDR1 MNHEY, CDR2 SMNVEV (reference sequence).